This TCR beta chain was sequenced for a study of CD8 T cells in Susac syndrome. V gave up 0 bases and J gave up 0 bases; unmatched junction bases: 7. The germline V gene has CDR1 LGHDT and CDR2 YNNKEL (reference sequence). This CDR3 region has 18 residues. Sequencing targeted TCR beta in blood CD8+ and CD4+ T cells. It was with random hexamers that 0.5 to 1 ug RNA was reverse transcribed. The authors amplified TCR beta CDR3 across 54 Vbeta and 13 Jbeta using immunoSEQ multiplex PCR. From the immunoSEQ multiplex PCR reads, TCRdb called clonotypes with MiXCR, one entry per CDR3 protein. The data hold a few hundred thousand distinct CDR3 sequences, with 95% observed a single time.

Sequencing input: CD4+ T cells from PBMCs. The J gene is TRBJ2-2, the V gene TRBV3-1, with TRBD2 matching 7 bases. The sequence was collected from a human donor with multiple sclerosis. CDR3 bases: TGTGCCAGCAGCCAAGATTTTTTTGGGGGGGCGAACACCGGGGAGCTGTTTTTT. Translating gives CASSQDFFGGANTGELFF. The variable domain in full, completed from reference TRBV3-1 and TRBJ2-2, reads DTAVSQTPKYLVTQMGNDKSIKCEQNLGHDTMYWYKQDSKKFLKIMFSYNNKELIINETVPNRFSPKSPDKAHLNLHINSLELGDSAVYFCASSQDFFGGANTGELFFGEGSRLTVL.